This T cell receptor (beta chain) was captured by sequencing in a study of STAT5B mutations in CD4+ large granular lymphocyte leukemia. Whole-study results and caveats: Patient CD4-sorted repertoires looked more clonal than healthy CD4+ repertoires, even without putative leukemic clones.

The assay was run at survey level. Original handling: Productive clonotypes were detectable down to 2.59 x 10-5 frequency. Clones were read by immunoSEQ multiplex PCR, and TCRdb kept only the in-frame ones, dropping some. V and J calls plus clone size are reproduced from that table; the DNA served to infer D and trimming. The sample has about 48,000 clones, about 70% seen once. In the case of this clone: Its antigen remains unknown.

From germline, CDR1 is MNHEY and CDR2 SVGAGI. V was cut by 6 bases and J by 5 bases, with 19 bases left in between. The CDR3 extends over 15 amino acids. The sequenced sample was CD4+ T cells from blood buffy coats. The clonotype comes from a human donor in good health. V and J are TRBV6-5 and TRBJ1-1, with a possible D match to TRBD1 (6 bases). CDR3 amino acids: CASSPRGGRGTEAFF. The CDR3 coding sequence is TGTGCCAGCAGCCCCCGTGGGGGGCGCGGAACTGAAGCTTTCTTT.